This paragraph reports one T cell receptor beta chain. This clonotype has only a few counts. This clone's antigen is unknown. No much larger clone exists at a distance of one base, and base qualities are not known. The data belong to a study of T cell repertoires in breast cancer listed by TCRdb under 2016. Study-wide context: The study profiled tumors, lymph nodes and peripheral blood lymphocytes from breast cancer patients, plus peripheral blood from healthy control donors. Because breast cancer has a low mutational burden and common mutations are rare, the study reasoned that TCRs shared between breast cancer patients would target shared antigens. Nine healthy donors, of an age range similar to that of the patients, were included as controls. Tumor-free lymph nodes were processed without enzymatic digestion, and blood samples were separated by Ficoll. Sequencing yielded on average approximately 500,000 sequences per sample and about 10 reads per input cell. After being minced and digested with Liberase and DNase, tumors and tumor-involved lymph nodes were passed through 70-um and 40-um filters. Most of the approximately 19 patient tumors analyzed for shared TCRs were ER+/PR+.

The study used an expanded emulsion RT-PCR method with primers for all TCR V genes to analyze paired alpha-beta TCRs of CD8+ T cells. CD8+ T cells were isolated with a CD8 positive selection kit and incubated overnight in 8 to 10 IU/mL IL-2 before emulsion RT-PCR. On the study overall, not on this receptor specifically: TRBV7 predominated among the shared TCRs, which could possibly reflect tumor recognition or a mispriming bias from eight TRBV7 primers. Emulsion RT-PCR was considered qualitative rather than quantitative, because transcript abundance and primer differences skewed the recovery of clones. Possible tumor specificity was suggested for around 20 TCR pairs that were shared across seven or more patient tumors yet rarely found in control blood. Discarding singleton TCRs and sampling only part of each tumor may have missed genuine antitumor clones. Tumor-involved sentinel lymph nodes shared about fourfold more TCRs with matched tumor repertoires than tumor-free nodes (about 7.7% versus 2%). Shared TCRs were encoded by various nucleotide sequences, which suggests selection and expansion based on antigen.

The germline V gene specifies SGHRS as CDR1 and YFSETQ as CDR2. Trimming costs V 4 bases and J 0 bases, and their ends lie 14 bases apart. The CDR3 runs 16 amino acids, cysteine and phenylalanine included. The entry retains the CDR3 DNA only, 48 bases that are in frame from base 1. The method behind the library was emulsion pairing. Unpaired genes were suppressed by a second nested PCR with blocking oligos, after which a third nested PCR added Illumina adaptors and barcodes. Each emulsion RT-PCR master mix contained roughly 5,000-250,000 T cells, with C-region, Stepout and V-region primers. The Micellula Emulsion and Purification Kit was used to make the emulsions, and Qiagen OneStep RT-PCR reagents were used for RT-PCR. The pooled libraries were sequenced on an Illumina MiSeq using paired-end 2 x 250 reads. Turning to the authors' computational methods: In Galaxy, read pairs were joined and then clipped at the engineered overlap into separate alpha and beta files, and any unclipped reads were discarded. To assign alpha-beta pairs, the researchers used CompleteTCR, a MiTCR-based pipeline that relies on an R script to link chains sharing read cluster identifiers. TCR sequences that were observed only once, representing about 1-3%, were removed as potential sequencing errors. TCRdb reprocessing: public reads trimmed at Q25 with fastp, clones called with MiXCR, in-frame beta chains kept. Rows merge per CDR3 protein into single entries with the most common DNA and genes. None of the V and J calls come from the authors' own analysis; TCRdb made them. The sample table records tens of thousands of distinct CDR3 sequences; over 40% of these occur just once. The leading ten clones occupy less than 70% of the sample.

The rearrangement joined TRBV5-1 to TRBJ1-3, with the D segment identity uncertain. The specimen was CD8+ T cells. The TCR was taken from a pool of human donors with breast cancer or a healthy control (not recorded which). The CDR3 region has the sequence CASSPEQLFSGNTIYF. DNA sequence: TGCGCCAGCAGCCCAGAACAGCTCTTCTCTGGAAACACCATATATTTT.